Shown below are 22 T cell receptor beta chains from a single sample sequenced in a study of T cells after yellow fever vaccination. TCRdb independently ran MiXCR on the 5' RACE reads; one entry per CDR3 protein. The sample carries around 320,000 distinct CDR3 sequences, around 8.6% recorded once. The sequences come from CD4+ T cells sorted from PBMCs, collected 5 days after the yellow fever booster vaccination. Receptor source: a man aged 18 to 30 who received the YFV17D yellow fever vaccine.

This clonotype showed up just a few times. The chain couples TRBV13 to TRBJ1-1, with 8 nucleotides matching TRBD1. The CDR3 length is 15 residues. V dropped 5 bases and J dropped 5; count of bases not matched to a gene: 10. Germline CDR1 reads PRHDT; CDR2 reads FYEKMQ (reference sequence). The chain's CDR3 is CASSRGSTGGTEAFF. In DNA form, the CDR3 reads TGTGCCAGCAGCCGAGGGAGTACAGGGGGAACTGAAGCTTTCTTT. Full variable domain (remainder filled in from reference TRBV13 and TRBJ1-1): AAGVIQSPRHLIKEKRETATLKCYPIPRHDTVYWYQQGPGQDPQFLISFYEKMQSDKGSIPDRFSAQQFSDYHSELNMSSLELGDSALYFCASSRGSTGGTEAFFGQGTRLTVV.

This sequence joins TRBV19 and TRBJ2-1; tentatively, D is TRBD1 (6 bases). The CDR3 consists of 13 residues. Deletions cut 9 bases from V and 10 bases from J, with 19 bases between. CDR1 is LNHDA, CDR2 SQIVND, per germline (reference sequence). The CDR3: CARGGGGPGEQFF. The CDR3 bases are TGTGCCAGAGGTGGGGGCGGGCCGGGGGAGCAGTTCTTC.

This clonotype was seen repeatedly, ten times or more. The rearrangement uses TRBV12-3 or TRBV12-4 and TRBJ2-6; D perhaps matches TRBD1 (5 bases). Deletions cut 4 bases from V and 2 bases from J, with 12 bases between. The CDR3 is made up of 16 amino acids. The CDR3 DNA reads TGTGCCAGCAGTTACGACAGAGGAGCTGGGGCCAACGTCCTGACTTTC. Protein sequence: CASSYDRGAGANVLTF.

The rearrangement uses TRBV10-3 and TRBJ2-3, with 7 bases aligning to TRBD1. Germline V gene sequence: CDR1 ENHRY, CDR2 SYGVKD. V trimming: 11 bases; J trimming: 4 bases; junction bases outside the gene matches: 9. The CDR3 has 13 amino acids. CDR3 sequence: CALRGGESDTQYF. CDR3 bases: TGTGCCTTACGAGGGGGCGAGTCAGATACGCAGTATTTT.

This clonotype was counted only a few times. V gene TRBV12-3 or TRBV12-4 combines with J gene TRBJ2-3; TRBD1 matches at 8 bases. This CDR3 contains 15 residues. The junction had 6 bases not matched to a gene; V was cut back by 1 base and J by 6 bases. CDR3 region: CASSLGTGGLDTQYF. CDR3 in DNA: TGTGCCAGCAGTTTAGGCACAGGGGGGTTGGATACGCAGTATTTT.

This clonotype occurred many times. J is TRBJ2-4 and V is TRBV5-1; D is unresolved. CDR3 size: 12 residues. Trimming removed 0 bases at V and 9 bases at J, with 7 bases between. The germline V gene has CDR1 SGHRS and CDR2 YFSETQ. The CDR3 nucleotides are TGCGCCAGCAGCTTGGAAGCTGGCATTCAGTACTTC. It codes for CASSLEAGIQYF.

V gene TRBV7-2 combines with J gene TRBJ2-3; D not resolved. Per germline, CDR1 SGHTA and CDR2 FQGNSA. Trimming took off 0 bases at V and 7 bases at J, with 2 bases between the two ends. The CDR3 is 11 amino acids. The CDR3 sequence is CASSLANTQYF. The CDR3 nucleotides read TGTGCCAGCAGCTTAGCTAATACGCAGTATTTT.

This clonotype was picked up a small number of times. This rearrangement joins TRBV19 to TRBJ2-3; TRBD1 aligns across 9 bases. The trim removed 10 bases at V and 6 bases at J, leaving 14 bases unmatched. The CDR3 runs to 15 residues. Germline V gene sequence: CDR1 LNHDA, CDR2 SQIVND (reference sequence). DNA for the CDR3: TGTGCCACCACAGCTAGGACAGGGGCATGGGATACGCAGTATTTT. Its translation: CATTARTGAWDTQYF.

CDR3 sequence reads: CASSQDFTSGSHTQYF. In nucleotides, the CDR3 is TGCGCCAGCAGCCAAGATTTTACTTCCGGAAGCCATACGCAGTATTTT. The genes are TRBV4-3 and TRBJ2-3; D gene ambiguous. The CDR3 runs to 16 residues. V gave up 0 bases and J gave up 7 bases, with 17 bases separating them. Looked up from germline, CDR1 is LGHNA and CDR2 is YSLEER.

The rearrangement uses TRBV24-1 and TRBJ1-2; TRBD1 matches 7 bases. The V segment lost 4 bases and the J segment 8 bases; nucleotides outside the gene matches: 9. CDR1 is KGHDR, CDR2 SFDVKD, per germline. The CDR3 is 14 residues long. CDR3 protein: CATSDYRGGGGYTF. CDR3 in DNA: TGTGCCACCAGTGACTACCGAGGGGGCGGAGGCTACACCTTC.

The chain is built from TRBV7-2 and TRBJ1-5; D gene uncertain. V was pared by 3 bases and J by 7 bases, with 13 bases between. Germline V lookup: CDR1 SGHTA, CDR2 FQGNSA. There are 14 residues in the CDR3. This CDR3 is CASSLTGAGQPQHF. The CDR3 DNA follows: TGTGCCAGCAGCTTGACGGGAGCGGGGCAGCCCCAGCATTTT.

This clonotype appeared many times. CDR3 sequence (DNA): TGTGCCAGCAGCCCCTCCATCGGGGGCCGCTCCTACAATGAGCAGTTCTTC. This gives the protein CASSPSIGGRSYNEQFF. The gene calls are TRBV7-6 and TRBJ2-1; D may be TRBD1 or TRBD2 (6 bases each). V lost 5 bases, J lost 0 bases, and 17 bases lay in between. The germline V gene encodes CDR1 SGHVS and CDR2 FNYEAQ. CDR3 length: 17 residues.

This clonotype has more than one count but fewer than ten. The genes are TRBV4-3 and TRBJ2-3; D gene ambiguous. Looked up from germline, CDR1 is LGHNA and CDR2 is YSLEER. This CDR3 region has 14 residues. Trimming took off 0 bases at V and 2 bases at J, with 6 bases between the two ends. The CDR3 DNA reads TGCGCCAGCAGCCAAGATCTGCACACAGATACGCAGTATTTT. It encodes CASSQDLHTDTQYF.

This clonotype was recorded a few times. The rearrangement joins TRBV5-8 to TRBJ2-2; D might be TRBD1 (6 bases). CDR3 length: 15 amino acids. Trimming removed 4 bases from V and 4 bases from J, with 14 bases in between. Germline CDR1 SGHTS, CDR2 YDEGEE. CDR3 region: CASSPRVDSTGELFF. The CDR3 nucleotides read TGTGCCAGCAGCCCTCGCGTGGACAGCACCGGGGAGCTGTTTTTT.

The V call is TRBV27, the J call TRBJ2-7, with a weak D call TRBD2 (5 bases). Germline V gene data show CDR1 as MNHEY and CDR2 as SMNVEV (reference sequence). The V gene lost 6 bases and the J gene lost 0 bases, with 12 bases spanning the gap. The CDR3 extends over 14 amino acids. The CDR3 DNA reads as TGTGCCAGCAGCGCGACGGGGAGCTCCTACGAGCAGTACGTC. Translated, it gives CASSATGSSYEQYV.

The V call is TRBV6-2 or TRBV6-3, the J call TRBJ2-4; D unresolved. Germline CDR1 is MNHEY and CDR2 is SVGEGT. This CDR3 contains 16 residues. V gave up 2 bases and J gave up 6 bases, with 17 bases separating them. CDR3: CASSYLGVLGRNIQYF. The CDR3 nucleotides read TGTGCCAGCAGTTACCTTGGGGTTTTGGGTAGAAACATTCAGTACTTC.

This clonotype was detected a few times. Here the CDR3 reads CASSKGQGGNTEAFF. CDR3 sequence (DNA): TGCGCCAGCAGCAAGGGACAGGGGGGGAACACTGAAGCTTTCTTT. This chain links TRBV5-1 with TRBJ1-1; TRBD1 agrees at 11 bases. This CDR3 is built from 15 residues. The germline V gene encodes CDR1 SGHRS and CDR2 YFSETQ. J gave up 1 base and V 4 bases, and 3 bases lay outside the gene matches.

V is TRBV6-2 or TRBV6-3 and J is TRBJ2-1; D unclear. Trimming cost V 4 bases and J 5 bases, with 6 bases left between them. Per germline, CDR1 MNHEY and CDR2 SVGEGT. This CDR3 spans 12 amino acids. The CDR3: CASSFRNNEQFF. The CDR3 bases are TGTGCCAGCAGTTTCAGGAACAATGAGCAGTTCTTC.

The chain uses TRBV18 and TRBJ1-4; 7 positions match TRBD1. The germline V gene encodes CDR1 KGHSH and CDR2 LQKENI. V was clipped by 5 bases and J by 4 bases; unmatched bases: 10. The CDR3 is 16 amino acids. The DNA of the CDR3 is TGTGCCAGCTCAAAAACACGGGACAGCCATAATGAAAAACTGTTTTTT. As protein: CASSKTRDSHNEKLFF.

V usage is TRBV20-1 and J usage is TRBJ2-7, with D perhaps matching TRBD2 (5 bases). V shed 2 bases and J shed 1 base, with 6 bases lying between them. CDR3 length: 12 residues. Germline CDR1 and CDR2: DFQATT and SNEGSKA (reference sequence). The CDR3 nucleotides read TGCAGTGCTAGATCGGGGTCCTACGAGCAGTACGTC. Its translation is CSARSGSYEQYV.

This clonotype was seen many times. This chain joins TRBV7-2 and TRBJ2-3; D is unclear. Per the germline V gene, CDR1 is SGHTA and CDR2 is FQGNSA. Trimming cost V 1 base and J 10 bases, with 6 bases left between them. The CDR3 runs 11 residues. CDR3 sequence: CASSLVRAQYF. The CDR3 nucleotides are TGTGCCAGCAGCTTAGTTCGAGCGCAGTATTTT.

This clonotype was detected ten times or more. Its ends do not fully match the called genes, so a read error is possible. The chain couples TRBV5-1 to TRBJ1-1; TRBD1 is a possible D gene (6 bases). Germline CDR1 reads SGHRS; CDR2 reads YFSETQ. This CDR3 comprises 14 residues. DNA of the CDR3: TGTGCCAGCAGTTTAGGACAGATGAACACTGAAGCTTTCTTT. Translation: CASSLGQMNTEAFF.